The sequence of this T cell receptor (beta chain) was determined in a study of T cell changes during pregnancy in multiple sclerosis. This table comes from immunoSEQ multiplex PCR, and its TCRdb copy is limited to in-frame clones, with some not included. The sample lists approximately 100,000 clones; around 93% were seen once. CDR3 length equals 14 residues. Per germline, CDR1 SGHRS and CDR2 YFSETQ. Trimming pared 4 bases from V and 1 base from J, leaving 11 bases between. The chain has TRBV5-1 and TRBJ1-1; D may be TRBD1 (5 bases). The receptor was derived from a female donor with multiple sclerosis, enrolled in a pregnancy study. This material consisted of peripheral blood, taken after pregnancy. DNA for the CDR3: TGCGCCAGCAGCCCCCTCGGGGGGAACACTGAAGCTTTCTTT. Encoded protein: CASSPLGGNTEAFF.